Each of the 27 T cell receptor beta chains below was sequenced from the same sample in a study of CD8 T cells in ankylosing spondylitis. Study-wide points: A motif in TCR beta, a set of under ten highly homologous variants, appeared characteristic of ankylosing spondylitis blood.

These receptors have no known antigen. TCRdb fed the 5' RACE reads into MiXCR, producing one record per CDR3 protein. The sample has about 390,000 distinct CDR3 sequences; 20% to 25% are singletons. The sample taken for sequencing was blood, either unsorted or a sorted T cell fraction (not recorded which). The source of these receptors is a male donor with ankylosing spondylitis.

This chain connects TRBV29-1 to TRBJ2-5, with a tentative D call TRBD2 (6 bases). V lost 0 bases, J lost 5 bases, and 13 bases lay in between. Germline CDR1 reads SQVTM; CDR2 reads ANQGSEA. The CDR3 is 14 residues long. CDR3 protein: CSVEDPGGVETQYF. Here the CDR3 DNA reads TGCAGCGTTGAAGATCCTGGCGGGGTGGAGACCCAGTACTTC.

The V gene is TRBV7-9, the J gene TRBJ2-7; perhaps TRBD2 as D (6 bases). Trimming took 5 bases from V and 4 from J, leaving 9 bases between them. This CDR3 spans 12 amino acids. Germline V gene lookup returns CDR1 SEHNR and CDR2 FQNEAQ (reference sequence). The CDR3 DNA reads TGTGCCAGCAGCCCTAGCGAATACGAGCAGTACTTC. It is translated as CASSPSEYEQYF.

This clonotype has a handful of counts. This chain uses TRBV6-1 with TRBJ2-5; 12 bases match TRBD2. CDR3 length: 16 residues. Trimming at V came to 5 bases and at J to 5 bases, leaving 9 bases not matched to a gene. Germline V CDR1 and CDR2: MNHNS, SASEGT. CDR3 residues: CASSPRASGRGETQYF. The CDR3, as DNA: TGTGCCAGCAGTCCCAGGGCTAGCGGGAGGGGCGAGACCCAGTACTTC.

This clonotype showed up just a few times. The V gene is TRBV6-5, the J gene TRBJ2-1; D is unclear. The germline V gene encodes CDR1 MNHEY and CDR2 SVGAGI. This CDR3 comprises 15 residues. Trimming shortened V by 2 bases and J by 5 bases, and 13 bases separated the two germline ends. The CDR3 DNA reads TGTGCCAGCAGTTACCCGAGTCGCGCGGACAATGAGCAGTTCTTC. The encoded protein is CASSYPSRADNEQFF.

CDR3 protein: CASSRTWGVEQFF. The CDR3, as DNA: TGTGCCAGCAGTCGGACCTGGGGGGTTGAGCAGTTCTTC. This rearrangement joins TRBV6-1 to TRBJ2-1; tentative D call: TRBD2 (6 bases). Trimming shortened V by 5 bases and J by 9 bases, and 14 bases separated the two germline ends. Germline assignment: CDR1 MNHNS and CDR2 SASEGT. The CDR3 has 13 amino acids.

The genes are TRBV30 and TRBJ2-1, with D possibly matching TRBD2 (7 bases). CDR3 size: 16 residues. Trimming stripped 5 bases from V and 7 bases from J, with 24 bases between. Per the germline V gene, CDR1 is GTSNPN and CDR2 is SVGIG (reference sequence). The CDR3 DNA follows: TGTGCCTGGGGAATGGGGGGGGGCGGGATTGATAATGAGCAGTTCTTC. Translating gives CAWGMGGGGIDNEQFF.

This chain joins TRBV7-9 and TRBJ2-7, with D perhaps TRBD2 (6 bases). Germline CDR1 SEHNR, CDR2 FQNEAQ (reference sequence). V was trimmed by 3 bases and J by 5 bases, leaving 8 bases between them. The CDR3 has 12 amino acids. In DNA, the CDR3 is TGTGCCAGCAGCTTGACTAGGAACGAGCAGTACTTC. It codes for CASSLTRNEQYF.

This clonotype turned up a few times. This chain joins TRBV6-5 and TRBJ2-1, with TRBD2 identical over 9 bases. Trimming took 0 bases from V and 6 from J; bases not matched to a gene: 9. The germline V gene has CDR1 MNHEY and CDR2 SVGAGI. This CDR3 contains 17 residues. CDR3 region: CASSYSRGSGSPNEQFF. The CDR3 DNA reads TGTGCCAGCAGTTACTCCCGTGGTAGCGGGAGTCCCAATGAGCAGTTCTTC.

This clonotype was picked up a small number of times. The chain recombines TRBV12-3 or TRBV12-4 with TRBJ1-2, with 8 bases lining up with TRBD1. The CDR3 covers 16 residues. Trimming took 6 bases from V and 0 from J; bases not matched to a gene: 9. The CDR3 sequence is CASSWEGQESNYGYTF. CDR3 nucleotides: TGTGCCAGCAGCTGGGAGGGACAGGAGTCTAACTATGGCTACACCTTC.

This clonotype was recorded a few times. CDR3 DNA: TGTGCCAGCAGCCTCGACAGAAGACTTAACTACGAGCAGTACTTC. Amino acid sequence: CASSLDRRLNYEQYF. The V and J genes are TRBV7-2 and TRBJ2-7, with D perhaps TRBD1 (5 bases). The V end lost 5 bases, the J end lost 3 bases, and 17 bases lay between the germline ends. The CDR3 length is 15 residues. Germline CDR1 reads SGHTA; CDR2 reads FQGNSA.

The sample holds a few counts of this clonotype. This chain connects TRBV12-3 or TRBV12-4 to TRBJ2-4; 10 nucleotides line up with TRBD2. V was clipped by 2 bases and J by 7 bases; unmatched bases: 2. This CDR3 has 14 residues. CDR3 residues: CASSLLAGDNIQYF. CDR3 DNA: TGTGCCAGCAGTTTACTAGCGGGAGACAACATTCAGTACTTC.

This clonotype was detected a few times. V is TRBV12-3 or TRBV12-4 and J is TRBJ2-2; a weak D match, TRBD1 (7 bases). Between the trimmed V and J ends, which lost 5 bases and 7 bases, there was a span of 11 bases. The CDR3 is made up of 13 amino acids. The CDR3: CASSLRGVGELFF. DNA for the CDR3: TGTGCCAGCAGTCTCAGGGGGGTCGGGGAGCTGTTTTTT.

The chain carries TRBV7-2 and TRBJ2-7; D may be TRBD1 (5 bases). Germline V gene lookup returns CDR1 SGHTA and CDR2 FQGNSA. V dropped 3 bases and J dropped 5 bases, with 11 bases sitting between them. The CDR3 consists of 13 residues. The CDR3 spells CASSFIAGNEQYF. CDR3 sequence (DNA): TGTGCCAGCAGCTTCATAGCAGGGAACGAGCAGTACTTC.

CDR3 sequence reads: CSALPLGTPQDTQYF. The DNA for the CDR3 is TGCAGTGCTTTACCCCTCGGGACCCCTCAGGATACGCAGTATTTT. The chain joins TRBV20-1 to TRBJ2-3; D may be TRBD1 or TRBD2 (5 bases each). This CDR3 has 15 amino acids. Deletions cut 5 bases from V and 6 bases from J, with 21 bases between. Germline CDR1 reads DFQATT; CDR2 reads SNEGSKA (reference sequence).

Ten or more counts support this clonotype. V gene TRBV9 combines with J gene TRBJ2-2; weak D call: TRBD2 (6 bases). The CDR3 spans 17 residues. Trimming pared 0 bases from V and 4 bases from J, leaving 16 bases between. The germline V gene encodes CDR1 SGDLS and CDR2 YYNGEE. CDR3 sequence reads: CASSVGLAGRFTGELFF. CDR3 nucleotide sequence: TGTGCCAGCAGCGTAGGCCTGGCGGGACGTTTCACCGGGGAGCTGTTTTTT.

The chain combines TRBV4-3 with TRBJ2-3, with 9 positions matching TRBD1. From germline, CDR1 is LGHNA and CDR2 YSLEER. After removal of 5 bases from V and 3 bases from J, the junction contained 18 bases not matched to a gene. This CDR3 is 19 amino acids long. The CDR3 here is CASSINRGPTRYETDTQYF. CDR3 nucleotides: TGCGCCAGCAGCATCAACAGGGGGCCCACTAGATATGAAACAGATACGCAGTATTTT.

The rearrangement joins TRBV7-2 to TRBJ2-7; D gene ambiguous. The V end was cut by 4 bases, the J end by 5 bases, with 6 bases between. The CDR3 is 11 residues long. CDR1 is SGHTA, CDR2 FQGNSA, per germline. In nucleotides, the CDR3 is TGTGCCAGCAGCTGGCTCGACGAGCAGTACTTC. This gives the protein CASSWLDEQYF.

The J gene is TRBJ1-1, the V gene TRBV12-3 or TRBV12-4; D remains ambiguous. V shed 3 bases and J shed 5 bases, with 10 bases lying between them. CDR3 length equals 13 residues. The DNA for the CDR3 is TGTGCCAGCAGTTTCTTAGGGTGGACTGAAGCTTTCTTT. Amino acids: CASSFLGWTEAFF.

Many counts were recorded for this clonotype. The CDR3 nucleotides read TGCAGTGCTAGAGTGGAGCGCCATGGCGCAGATACGCAGTATTTT. This translates into CSARVERHGADTQYF. The chain joins TRBV20-1 to TRBJ2-3, with D unclear. Germline loops: CDR1 DFQATT, CDR2 SNEGSKA (reference sequence). The ends were cut back, 1 base at V and 4 bases at J, with 15 bases in the middle. The CDR3 has 15 residues.

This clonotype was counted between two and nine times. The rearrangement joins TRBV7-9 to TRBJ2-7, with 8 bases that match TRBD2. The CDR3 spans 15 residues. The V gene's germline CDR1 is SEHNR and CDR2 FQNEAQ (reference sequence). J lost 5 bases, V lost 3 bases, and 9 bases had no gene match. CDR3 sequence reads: CASSFSGLVSDEQYF. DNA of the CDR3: TGTGCCAGCAGCTTCTCGGGACTAGTATCGGACGAGCAGTACTTC.

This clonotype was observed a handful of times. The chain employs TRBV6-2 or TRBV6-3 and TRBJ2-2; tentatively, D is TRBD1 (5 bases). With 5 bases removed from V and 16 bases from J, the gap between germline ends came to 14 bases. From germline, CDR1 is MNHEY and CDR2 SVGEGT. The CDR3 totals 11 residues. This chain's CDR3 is CASSLRQGKFF. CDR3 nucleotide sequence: TGTGCCAGCAGTCTTCGCCAGGGAAAGTTTTTT.

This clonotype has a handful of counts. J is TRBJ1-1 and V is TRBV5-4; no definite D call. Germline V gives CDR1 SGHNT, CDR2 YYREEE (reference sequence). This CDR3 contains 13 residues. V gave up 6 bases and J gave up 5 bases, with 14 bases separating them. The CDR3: CASTNMRETEAFF. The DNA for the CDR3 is TGTGCCAGCACCAATATGAGAGAAACTGAAGCTTTCTTT.

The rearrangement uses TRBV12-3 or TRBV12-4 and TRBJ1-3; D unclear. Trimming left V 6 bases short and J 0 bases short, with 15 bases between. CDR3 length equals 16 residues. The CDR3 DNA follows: TGTGCCAGCAGCCTACAACCGACCAGCTCTGGAAACACCATATATTTT. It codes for CASSLQPTSSGNTIYF.

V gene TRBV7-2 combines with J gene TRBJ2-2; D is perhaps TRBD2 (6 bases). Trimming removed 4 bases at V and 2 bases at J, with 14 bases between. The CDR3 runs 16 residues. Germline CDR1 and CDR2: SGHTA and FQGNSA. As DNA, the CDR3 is TGTGCCAGCAGCTCACAGGTCGGGACTAACACCGGGGAGCTGTTTTTT. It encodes CASSSQVGTNTGELFF.

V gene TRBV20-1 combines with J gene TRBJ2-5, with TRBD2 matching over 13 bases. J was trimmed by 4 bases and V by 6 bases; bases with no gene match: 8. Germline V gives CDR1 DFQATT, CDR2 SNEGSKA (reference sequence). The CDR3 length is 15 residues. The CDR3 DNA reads TGCAGTGCCGGACTAGCGGGAGCAAAGGGAGAGACCCAGTACTTC. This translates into CSAGLAGAKGETQYF.

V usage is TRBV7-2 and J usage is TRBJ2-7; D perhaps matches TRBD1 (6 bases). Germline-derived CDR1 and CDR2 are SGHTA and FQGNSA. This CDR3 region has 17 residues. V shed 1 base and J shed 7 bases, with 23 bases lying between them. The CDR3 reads CASSLVSGRGGLGEQYF. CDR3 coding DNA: TGTGCCAGCAGCTTAGTGTCAGGGAGAGGGGGTTTAGGTGAGCAGTACTTC.

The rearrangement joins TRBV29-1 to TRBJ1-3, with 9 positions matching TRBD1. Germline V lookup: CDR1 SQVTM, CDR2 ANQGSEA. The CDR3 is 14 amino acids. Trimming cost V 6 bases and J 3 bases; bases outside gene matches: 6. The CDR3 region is CSVRTGAYGNTIYF. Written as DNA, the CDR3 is TGCAGCGTAAGGACAGGGGCGTATGGAAACACCATATATTTT. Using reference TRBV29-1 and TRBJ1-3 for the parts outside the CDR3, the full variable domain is SAVISQKPSRDICQRGTSLTIQCQVDSQVTMMFWYRQQPGQSLTLIATANQGSEATYESGFVIDKFPISRPNLTFSTLTVSNMSPEDSSIYLCSVRTGAYGNTIYFGEGSWLTVV.